This is a list of T cell receptor beta chains from one sample in a study of CD8+ T cells in alopecia areata. Profiled with immunoSEQ multiplex PCR; TCRdb holds only in-frame clones, not every one. The top ten hold roughly 18% of the sample, which has about 69,000 clones, under 75% seen once. Specimen: CD8+ T cells sorted from blood, collected at week 0. These receptors were taken from a human donor with alopecia areata. Each CDR3 is given with its conserved first and last residue. Fields, in order: J gene, V gene, clone size, D gene, CDR3 protein, CDR3 DNA. A D gene is named only where the DNA matches it firmly. Clone sizes are given selectively: once, few, many, or a class where the clone is expanded.

j_gene: TRBJ1-2
v_gene: TRBV27
abundance: once
d_gene: NA
CDR3aa: CASSLFQGYGYTF
CDR3nt: TGTGCCAGCAGTTTATTCCAGGGCTATGGCTACACCTTC

j_gene: TRBJ2-7
v_gene: TRBV23-1
abundance: NA
d_gene: NA
CDR3aa: CASSHPPGLPSYEQYF
CDR3nt: TGCGCCAGCAGTCATCCCCCGGGACTTCCATCCTACGAGCAGTACTTC

j_gene: TRBJ2-2
v_gene: TRBV5-6
abundance: NA
d_gene: NA
CDR3aa: CASSLGSGELFF
CDR3nt: TGTGCCAGCAGCTTGGGTTCCGGGGAGCTGTTTTTT

j_gene: TRBJ1-1
v_gene: TRBV27
abundance: few
d_gene: NA
CDR3aa: CASSRSFMNTEAFF
CDR3nt: TGTGCCAGCAGCCGCAGTTTTATGAACACTGAAGCTTTCTTT

j_gene: TRBJ2-3
v_gene: TRBV7-2
abundance: NA
d_gene: NA
CDR3aa: CASIGGDTQYF
CDR3nt: TGTGCCAGCATAGGGGGGGATACGCAGTATTTT

j_gene: TRBJ1-1
v_gene: TRBV7-9
abundance: NA
d_gene: NA
CDR3aa: CASSLGYTEAFF
CDR3nt: TGTGCCAGCAGCTTAGGCTACACTGAAGCTTTCTTT

j_gene: TRBJ2-7
v_gene: TRBV7-9
abundance: NA
d_gene: NA
CDR3aa: CASSLAGDNRF
CDR3nt: TGTGCCAGCAGCTTAGCAGGGGATAATCGCTTC

j_gene: TRBJ1-1
v_gene: TRBV5-1
abundance: NA
d_gene: NA
CDR3aa: CASSPGTAENTEAFF
CDR3nt: TGCGCCAGCAGCCCCGGGACGGCGGAGAACACTGAAGCTTTCTTT

j_gene: TRBJ2-3
v_gene: TRBV4-3
abundance: once
d_gene: TRBD1
CDR3aa: CASSPGTGSTDTQYF
CDR3nt: TGCGCCAGCAGCCCCGGGACAGGGTCAACAGATACGCAGTATTTT

j_gene: TRBJ1-1
v_gene: TRBV9
abundance: few
d_gene: NA
CDR3aa: CASSPSFPANTEAFF
CDR3nt: TGTGCCAGCAGCCCATCCTTCCCAGCGAACACTGAAGCTTTCTTT

j_gene: TRBJ2-1
v_gene: TRBV7-8
abundance: NA
d_gene: NA
CDR3aa: CASSFVRDEQFF
CDR3nt: TGTGCCAGCAGCTTCGTCAGGGATGAGCAGTTCTTC

j_gene: TRBJ2-1
v_gene: TRBV9
abundance: NA
d_gene: TRBD1
CDR3aa: CASSLTGGGYNEQFF
CDR3nt: TGTGCCAGCAGCTTAACAGGGGGAGGCTACAATGAGCAGTTCTTC

j_gene: TRBJ2-5
v_gene: TRBV27
abundance: NA
d_gene: TRBD1
CDR3aa: CASSSPGQGSETQYF
CDR3nt: TGTGCCAGCAGTTCACCGGGACAGGGATCAGAGACCCAGTACTTC

j_gene: TRBJ2-7
v_gene: TRBV30
abundance: NA
d_gene: TRBD2
CDR3aa: CAWSSGTRSYEQYF
CDR3nt: TGTGCCTGGAGCTCCGGGACTAGGTCCTACGAGCAGTACTTC

j_gene: TRBJ2-3
v_gene: TRBV27
abundance: NA
d_gene: NA
CDR3aa: CASGLSGLNTQYF
CDR3nt: TGTGCCAGCGGTCTATCTGGGCTGAATACGCAGTATTTT

j_gene: TRBJ1-1
v_gene: TRBV14
abundance: NA
d_gene: NA
CDR3aa: CASSPWQTNTEAFF
CDR3nt: TGTGCCAGCAGCCCCTGGCAGACGAACACTGAAGCTTTCTTT

j_gene: TRBJ1-1
v_gene: TRBV28
abundance: few
d_gene: NA
CDR3aa: CASSLAGLLITEAFF
CDR3nt: TGTGCCAGCAGTTTAGCGGGGCTACTCATCACTGAAGCTTTCTTT

j_gene: TRBJ1-2
v_gene: TRBV23-1
abundance: NA
d_gene: NA
CDR3aa: CARTTGPTNYGYTF
CDR3nt: TGCGCCCGGACTACAGGGCCTACTAACTATGGCTACACCTTC

j_gene: TRBJ2-6
v_gene: TRBV7-9
abundance: NA
d_gene: NA
CDR3aa: CASSLGANVLTF
CDR3nt: TGTGCCAGCAGCTTGGGGGCCAACGTCCTGACTTTC

j_gene: TRBJ2-7
v_gene: TRBV29-1
abundance: NA
d_gene: NA
CDR3aa: CSVARGPYEQYF
CDR3nt: TGCAGCGTGGCACGGGGTCCCTACGAGCAGTACTTC

j_gene: TRBJ2-6
v_gene: TRBV11-2
abundance: few
d_gene: NA
CDR3aa: CASSLDGMSSGANVLTF
CDR3nt: TGTGCCAGCAGCTTAGATGGGATGAGCTCTGGGGCCAACGTCCTGACTTTC

j_gene: TRBJ2-7
v_gene: TRBV6-5
abundance: NA
d_gene: NA
CDR3aa: CASLGRTTYEQYF
CDR3nt: TGTGCCAGCTTGGGTCGGACGACCTACGAGCAGTACTTC

j_gene: TRBJ2-5
v_gene: TRBV15
abundance: NA
d_gene: NA
CDR3aa: CATSRVGTESQETQYF
CDR3nt: TGTGCCACCAGCAGAGTTGGTACAGAGTCCCAAGAGACCCAGTACTTC

j_gene: TRBJ1-5
v_gene: TRBV5-1
abundance: NA
d_gene: NA
CDR3aa: CASRAGEGRNQPQHF
CDR3nt: TGCGCCAGCAGGGCGGGGGAAGGACGCAATCAGCCCCAGCATTTT

j_gene: TRBJ2-2
v_gene: TRBV19
abundance: few
d_gene: NA
CDR3aa: CASGIDISNGELFF
CDR3nt: TGTGCCAGCGGCATAGACATTTCAAACGGGGAGCTGTTTTTT

j_gene: TRBJ1-4
v_gene: TRBV9
abundance: NA
d_gene: NA
CDR3aa: CASSVTPTNEKLFF
CDR3nt: TGTGCCAGCAGCGTAACCCCAACTAATGAAAAACTGTTTTTT

j_gene: TRBJ2-7
v_gene: TRBV7-2
abundance: NA
d_gene: NA
CDR3aa: CASSSVGSLDEQYF
CDR3nt: TGTGCCAGCAGCTCGGTCGGGTCTTTGGACGAGCAGTACTTC

j_gene: TRBJ2-2
v_gene: TRBV6-5
abundance: NA
d_gene: TRBD2
CDR3aa: CASSYRTSTGELFF
CDR3nt: TGTGCCAGCAGTTACAGGACTAGCACCGGGGAGCTGTTTTTT

j_gene: TRBJ2-3
v_gene: TRBV29-1
abundance: few
d_gene: TRBD1
CDR3aa: CSANGEPGQGMDTQYF
CDR3nt: TGCAGCGCCAACGGAGAACCGGGACAGGGGATGGATACGCAGTATTTT

j_gene: TRBJ2-1
v_gene: TRBV4-3
abundance: NA
d_gene: TRBD1
CDR3aa: CASSQDGTGSYNEQFF
CDR3nt: TGCGCCAGCAGCCAAGATGGGACAGGCTCCTACAATGAGCAGTTCTTC

j_gene: TRBJ2-1
v_gene: TRBV30
abundance: NA
d_gene: TRBD1
CDR3aa: CAWNQKFGQGANEQFF
CDR3nt: TGTGCCTGGAACCAAAAGTTCGGGCAGGGGGCCAATGAGCAGTTCTTC

j_gene: TRBJ1-1
v_gene: TRBV9
abundance: NA
d_gene: NA
CDR3aa: CASSVDIFPEAFF
CDR3nt: TGTGCCAGCAGCGTAGACATATTCCCTGAAGCTTTCTTT

j_gene: TRBJ2-7
v_gene: TRBV29-1
abundance: NA
d_gene: NA
CDR3aa: CSVRGVPYEQYF
CDR3nt: TGCAGCGTTCGTGGAGTCCCCTACGAGCAGTACTTC

j_gene: TRBJ1-1
v_gene: TRBV4-1
abundance: NA
d_gene: NA
CDR3aa: CASSQDGVEAFF
CDR3nt: TGCGCCAGCAGCCAAGATGGTGTTGAAGCTTTCTTT

j_gene: TRBJ2-2
v_gene: TRBV11-2
abundance: NA
d_gene: NA
CDR3aa: CASSLWLEGPGELFF
CDR3nt: TGTGCCAGCAGCTTATGGTTAGAGGGCCCCGGGGAGCTGTTTTTT

j_gene: TRBJ2-7
v_gene: TRBV5-6
abundance: NA
d_gene: NA
CDR3aa: CASSLLDEVAEQYF
CDR3nt: TGTGCCAGCAGCTTGCTCGACGAGGTAGCCGAGCAGTACTTC

j_gene: TRBJ1-1
v_gene: TRBV19
abundance: few
d_gene: NA
CDR3aa: CASSIPGLGVRTEAFF
CDR3nt: TGTGCCAGTAGTATTCCGGGGTTGGGAGTTCGCACTGAAGCTTTCTTT

j_gene: TRBJ2-7
v_gene: TRBV29-1
abundance: NA
d_gene: NA
CDR3aa: CSVGTTHTYEQYF
CDR3nt: TGCAGCGTTGGGACTACTCACACCTACGAGCAGTACTTC

j_gene: TRBJ1-3
v_gene: TRBV7-6
abundance: few
d_gene: NA
CDR3aa: CASSSGNTIYF
CDR3nt: TGTGCCAGCAGCTCGGGAAACACCATATATTTT

j_gene: TRBJ2-1
v_gene: TRBV4-1
abundance: NA
d_gene: NA
CDR3aa: CASSQENNEQFF
CDR3nt: TGCGCCAGCAGCCAGGAAAACAATGAGCAGTTCTTC

j_gene: TRBJ2-5
v_gene: TRBV28
abundance: NA
d_gene: TRBD1
CDR3aa: CASSLPTGEETQYF
CDR3nt: TGTGCCAGCAGTTTACCTACAGGGGAAGAGACCCAGTACTTC

j_gene: TRBJ1-4
v_gene: TRBV4-3
abundance: NA
d_gene: NA
CDR3aa: CASSRGWGAGEKLFF
CDR3nt: TGCGCCAGCAGCCGTGGATGGGGCGCGGGTGAAAAACTGTTTTTT

j_gene: TRBJ1-1
v_gene: TRBV7-2
abundance: many
d_gene: NA
CDR3aa: CASSLAGLNTEAFF
CDR3nt: TGTGCCAGCAGCTTGGCAGGCCTGAACACTGAAGCTTTCTTT

j_gene: TRBJ1-2
v_gene: TRBV5-4
abundance: NA
d_gene: TRBD1
CDR3aa: CASSLVDRGQGGYTF
CDR3nt: TGTGCCAGCAGCTTGGTGGACAGGGGGCAGGGTGGCTACACCTTC

j_gene: TRBJ2-1
v_gene: TRBV7-6
abundance: NA
d_gene: NA
CDR3aa: CASSLGLAIYNEQFF
CDR3nt: TGTGCCAGCAGCTTAGGTCTAGCGATCTACAATGAGCAGTTCTTC

j_gene: TRBJ2-2
v_gene: TRBV7-9
abundance: few
d_gene: NA
CDR3aa: CASSLALKAPELFF
CDR3nt: TGTGCCAGCAGCTTAGCGCTAAAGGCCCCTGAGCTGTTTTTT

j_gene: TRBJ2-1
v_gene: TRBV29-1
abundance: few
d_gene: TRBD1
CDR3aa: CSVVPRGKNNEQFF
CDR3nt: TGCAGCGTTGTTCCCAGGGGGAAAAACAATGAGCAGTTCTTC

j_gene: TRBJ2-1
v_gene: TRBV27
abundance: once
d_gene: NA
CDR3aa: CASSPDNYNEQFF
CDR3nt: TGTGCCAGCAGTCCGGACAACTACAATGAGCAGTTCTTC